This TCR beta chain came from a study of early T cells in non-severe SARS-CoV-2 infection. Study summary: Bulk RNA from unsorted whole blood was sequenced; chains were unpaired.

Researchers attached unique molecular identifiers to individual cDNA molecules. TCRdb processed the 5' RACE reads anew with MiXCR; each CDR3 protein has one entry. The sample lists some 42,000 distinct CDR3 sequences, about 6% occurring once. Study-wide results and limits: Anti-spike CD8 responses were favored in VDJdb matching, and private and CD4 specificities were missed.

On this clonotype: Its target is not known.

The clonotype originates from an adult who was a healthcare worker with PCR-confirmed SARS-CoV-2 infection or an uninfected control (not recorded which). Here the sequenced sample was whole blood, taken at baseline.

The CDR3 coding sequence is TGCAGCGTTTACAGGGGAGGCACTGAAGCTTTCTTT. It specifies CSVYRGGTEAFF. J is TRBJ1-1 and V is TRBV29-1, with 7 bases fitting TRBD1. The length of the CDR3 is 12 residues. The V segment lost 5 bases and the J segment 4 bases; nucleotides outside the gene matches: 4. From germline, CDR1 is SQVTM and CDR2 ANQGSEA.